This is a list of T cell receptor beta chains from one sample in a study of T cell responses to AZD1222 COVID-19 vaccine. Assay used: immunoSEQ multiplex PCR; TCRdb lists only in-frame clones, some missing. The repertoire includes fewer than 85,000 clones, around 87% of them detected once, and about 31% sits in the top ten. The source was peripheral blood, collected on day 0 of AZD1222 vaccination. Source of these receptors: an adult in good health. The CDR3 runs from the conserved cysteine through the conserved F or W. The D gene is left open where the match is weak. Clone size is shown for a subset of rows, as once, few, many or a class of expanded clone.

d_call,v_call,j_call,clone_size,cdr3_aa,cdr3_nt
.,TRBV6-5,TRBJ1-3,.,CASSYGGSGNTIYF,TGTGCCAGCAGTTACGGGGGCTCTGGAAACACCATATATTTT
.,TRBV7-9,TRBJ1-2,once,CASSLDEGTGYTF,TGTGCCAGCAGCTTAGACGAAGGGACTGGCTACACCTTC
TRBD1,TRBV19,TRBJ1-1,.,CASSIQTGGPLGAFF,TGTGCCAGTAGTATTCAGACAGGGGGACCCTTGGGAGCTTTCTTT
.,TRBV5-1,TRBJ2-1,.,CASSPPGTGKGNEQFF,TGCGCCAGCAGCCCCCCCGGGACGGGCAAGGGAAATGAGCAGTTCTTC
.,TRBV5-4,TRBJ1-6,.,CASSPQGTSYNSPLHF,TGTGCCAGCAGCCCCCAGGGGACCTCCTATAATTCACCCCTCCACTTT
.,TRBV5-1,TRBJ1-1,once,CASSHGLPGTEAFF,TGCGCCAGCAGTCACGGACTCCCCGGGACTGAAGCTTTCTTT
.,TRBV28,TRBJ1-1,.,CASSRKNAGKTEAFF,TGTGCCAGCAGCCGGAAAAACGCCGGGAAGACTGAAGCTTTCTTT
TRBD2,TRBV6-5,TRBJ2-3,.,CASTSGRNYYTQYF,TGTGCCAGCACTAGCGGGCGCAATTATTATACGCAGTATTTT
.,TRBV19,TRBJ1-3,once,CASRAQGQHSDGNTIYF,TGTGCCAGTAGAGCACAGGGACAACATTCGGACGGAAACACCATATATTTT
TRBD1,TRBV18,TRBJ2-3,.,CASSPGQGAGTDTQYF,TGTGCCAGCTCGCCCGGACAGGGGGCAGGCACAGATACGCAGTATTTT
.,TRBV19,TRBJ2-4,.,CASSITPRRGSAKNIQYF,TGTGCCAGTAGTATTACCCCCCGGAGGGGATCAGCCAAAAACATTCAGTACTTC
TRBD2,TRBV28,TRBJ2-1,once,CASSFVYAGGRTYNEQFF,TGTGCCAGCAGTTTCGTTTATGCCGGCGGGAGGACCTACAATGAGCAGTTCTTC
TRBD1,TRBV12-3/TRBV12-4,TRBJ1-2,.,CATGQGGIGYTF,TGTGCCACAGGACAGGGAGGGATCGGCTACACCTTC
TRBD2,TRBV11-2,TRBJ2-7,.,CASSQIRKTSGTSYEQYF,TGTGCCAGCAGCCAAATTCGCAAGACTAGCGGGACCTCCTACGAGCAGTACTTC
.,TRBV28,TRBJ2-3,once,CASSLAGFTDTQYF,TGTGCCAGCAGTTTAGCGGGTTTCACAGATACGCAGTATTTT
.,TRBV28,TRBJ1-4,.,CASSLLAGTGEKLFF,TGTGCCAGCAGTTTACTGGCAGGGACGGGCGAAAAACTGTTTTTT
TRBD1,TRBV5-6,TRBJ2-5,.,CASSLAGSGTGDF,TGTGCCAGCAGCTTGGCCGGGAGCGGGACAGGGGACTTC
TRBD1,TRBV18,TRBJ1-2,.,CASSRNRDRQLNGYTF,TGTGCCAGCTCACGGAACCGGGACAGACAATTAAATGGCTACACCTTC
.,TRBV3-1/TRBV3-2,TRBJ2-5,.,CASSPRGETQYF,TGTGCCAGCAGCCCCCGAGGAGAGACCCAGTACTTC
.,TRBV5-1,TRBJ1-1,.,CASSLQGAANTEAFF,TGCGCCAGCAGCTTGCAAGGGGCCGCGAACACTGAAGCTTTCTTT
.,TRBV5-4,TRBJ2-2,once,CASSLTAGPNTGELFF,TGTGCCAGCAGCTTAACGGCGGGACCGAACACCGGGGAGCTGTTTTTT
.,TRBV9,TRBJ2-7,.,CASSVATGSGEQYF,TGTGCCAGCAGCGTAGCGACAGGCTCTGGAGAGCAGTACTTC
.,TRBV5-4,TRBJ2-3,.,CASSRPGREDTQYF,TGTGCCAGCAGCCGGCCAGGGCGGGAAGATACGCAGTATTTT
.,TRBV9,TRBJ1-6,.,CASTVDVDSYNSPLHF,TGTGCCAGTACAGTGGATGTTGACTCCTATAATTCACCCCTCCACTTT
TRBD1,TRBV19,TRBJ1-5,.,CATTTGYSNQPQHF,TGTGCCACTACGACAGGGTATAGCAATCAGCCCCAGCATTTT
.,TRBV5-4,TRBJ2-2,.,CASRLSGRTGELFF,TGTGCCAGCAGGCTTTCAGGGCGCACCGGGGAGCTGTTTTTT
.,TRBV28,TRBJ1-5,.,CASSLPDQPQHF,TGTGCCAGCAGTTTGCCGGATCAGCCCCAGCATTTT
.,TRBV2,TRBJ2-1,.,CASSVLNEQFF,TGTGCCAGCAGTGTCCTCAATGAGCAGTTCTTC
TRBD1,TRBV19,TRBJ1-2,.,CASTSGQGFWGYTF,TGTGCCAGTACCTCGGGACAGGGCTTTTGGGGCTACACCTTC
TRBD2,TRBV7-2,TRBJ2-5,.,CASSLSGDQETQYF,TGTGCCAGCAGCTTAAGCGGGGACCAAGAGACCCAGTACTTC
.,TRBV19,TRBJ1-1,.,CASSMGAVNTEAFF,TGTGCCAGTAGTATGGGGGCGGTGAACACTGAAGCTTTCTTT
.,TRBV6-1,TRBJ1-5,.,CASSEASGVLEQPQHF,TGTGCCAGCAGTGAAGCTTCAGGGGTCCTAGAGCAGCCCCAGCATTTT
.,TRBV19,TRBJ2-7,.,CASSMNSGTSHVEQYF,TGTGCCAGTAGTATGAACTCCGGGACCTCACACGTCGAGCAGTACTTC
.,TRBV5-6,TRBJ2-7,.,CASSLSGQYSYEQYF,TGTGCCAGCAGCTTGTCCGGGCAGTACTCCTACGAGCAGTACTTC
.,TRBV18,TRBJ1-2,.,CASSPISGSDYGYTF,TGTGCCAGCTCACCGATATCGGGCTCCGACTATGGCTACACCTTC
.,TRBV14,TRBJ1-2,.,CASSPRTEHGYTF,TGTGCCAGCAGCCCCCGGACAGAACATGGCTACACCTTC
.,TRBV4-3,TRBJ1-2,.,CASSQAFGNYGYTF,TGCGCCAGCAGCCAGGCGTTTGGTAACTATGGCTACACCTTC
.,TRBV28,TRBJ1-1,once,CASSPIGTLRNTEAFF,TGTGCCAGCAGTCCGATAGGGACTCTCCGGAACACTGAAGCTTTCTTT
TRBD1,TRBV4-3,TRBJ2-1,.,CASSQESGGNEQFF,TGCGCCAGCAGCCAAGAATCAGGGGGAAATGAGCAGTTCTTC
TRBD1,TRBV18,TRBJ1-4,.,CASSHPGQGLFSEKLFF,TGTGCCAGCTCACACCCGGGACAGGGTTTGTTTTCGGAAAAACTGTTTTTT
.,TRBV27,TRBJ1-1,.,CASSPRINTEAFF,TGTGCCAGCAGTCCCCGGATAAACACTGAAGCTTTCTTT
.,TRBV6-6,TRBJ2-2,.,CASSYADTGELFF,TGTGCCAGCAGTTACGCCGACACCGGGGAGCTGTTTTTT
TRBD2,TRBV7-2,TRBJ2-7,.,CASSLGAGVNEQYF,TGTGCCAGCAGCTTAGGAGCGGGAGTCAACGAGCAGTACTTC
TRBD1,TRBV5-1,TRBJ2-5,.,CASSLRTTQGFGETQYF,TGCGCCAGCAGCTTGAGAACTACACAGGGGTTCGGAGAGACCCAGTACTTC
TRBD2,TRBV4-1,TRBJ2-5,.,CASSQISSGRALGGETQYF,TGCGCCAGCAGCCAAATCAGTAGCGGGAGGGCCCTTGGCGGAGAGACCCAGTACTTC